These T cell receptor beta chains were read from a single sample in a study of blood T cell repertoires in COVID-19. Libraries were prepared by immunoSEQ multiplex PCR; TCRdb keeps only in-frame clonotypes and omits some of them. The sample includes a few hundred thousand clones, 75% to 90% of them seen just once. The sample comprised PBMCs or T cells enriched from blood (not recorded which). The receptors originated from a woman in her fifties or sixties who had recovered from COVID-19. The CDR3 runs from the conserved cysteine through the conserved F or W. The order of the fields is J gene, D gene, V gene, clone size, CDR3 protein, CDR3 DNA. D genes are given only for firm matches. Some rows mark clone size as missing; the rest say once, few, many or name a class of expanded clone.

>TRBJ2-7|.|TRBV2|.
CASSVPLGYEQYF
TGTGCCAGCAGTGTCCCACTAGGCTACGAGCAGTACTTC
>TRBJ1-5|TRBD1|TRBV18|few
CASSPQIGQGGHQPQHF
TGTGCCAGCTCACCTCAAATCGGACAGGGGGGACATCAGCCCCAGCATTTT
>TRBJ1-1|.|TRBV21-1|once
CASSRSGCEAFF
TGTGCCAGCAGCCGGTCGGGGTGCGAAGCTTTCTTT
>TRBJ1-1|.|TRBV6-5|.
CASSTRDNMNTEAFF
TGTGCCAGCAGTACCCGGGACAACATGAACACTGAAGCTTTCTTT
>TRBJ1-6|TRBD1|TRBV27|.
CASSFEGQGGSPLHF
TGTGCCAGCAGTTTTGAGGGACAGGGGGGATCACCCCTCCACTTT
>TRBJ1-1|.|TRBV19|once
CASSISVRVRAFF
TGTGCCAGTAGTATTTCAGTCAGGGTAAGGGCTTTCTTT
>TRBJ1-5|.|TRBV28|.
CASSLRAQPQHF
TGTGCCAGCAGTTTGAGGGCACAGCCCCAGCATTTT
>TRBJ2-7|TRBD1|TRBV28|.
CASSTPRRDRGRYAAYEQYF
TGTGCCAGCAGTACTCCCCGCCGGGACAGGGGGCGCTATGCGGCCTACGAGCAGTACTTC
>TRBJ2-5|.|TRBV5-4|.
CASSLDRAARETQYF
TGTGCCAGCAGCTTGGACAGGGCGGCCAGGGAGACCCAGTACTTC
>TRBJ1-1|.|TRBV29-1|.
CSVASTLRGTEAFF
TGCAGCGTTGCCTCAACCCTTAGGGGCACTGAAGCTTTCTTT
>TRBJ1-3|TRBD1|TRBV4-2|.
CASSQEYRDSALGTIYF
TGTGCCAGCAGCCAAGAATATAGGGACAGTGCCTTGGGCACCATATATTTT
>TRBJ2-1|.|TRBV9|.
CASSAHQSLALIYNEQFF
TGTGCCAGCAGCGCGCACCAATCACTAGCCCTAATCTACAATGAGCAGTTCTTC
>TRBJ2-2|TRBD2|TRBV4-1|once
CASSPWTSGGGELFF
TGCGCCAGCAGCCCCTGGACTAGCGGGGGCGGGGAGCTGTTTTTT
>TRBJ2-1|.|TRBV27|.
CASKLTRDMEFF
TGTGCCAGCAAACTTACCCGGGACATGGAGTTCTTC
>TRBJ2-7|TRBD1|TRBV30|.
CAWSVQGGIYEQYF
TGTGCCTGGAGTGTACAAGGGGGCATCTACGAGCAGTACTTC
>TRBJ1-1|.|TRBV24-1|.
CATSDFGLQGAFF
TGTGCCACCAGTGATTTTGGCCTACAGGGAGCTTTCTTT
>TRBJ2-7|.|TRBV27|.
CASVQRFLQYF
TGTGCCAGCGTTCAGCGGTTCTTGCAGTACTTC
>TRBJ2-2|TRBD2|TRBV11-2|.
CASSLGGGRNTGELFF
TGTGCCAGCAGCTTAGGGGGCGGGAGGAACACCGGGGAGCTGTTTTTT
>TRBJ2-1|.|TRBV5-1|.
CASSSTSMGEQFF
TGCGCCAGCAGCTCTACTAGCATGGGTGAGCAGTTCTTC
>TRBJ2-3|.|TRBV6-5|.
CASSLDKATDTQYF
TGTGCCAGCAGTCTCGACAAGGCCACAGATACGCAGTATTTT
>TRBJ1-1|TRBD1|TRBV20-1|once
CSASPGQGGINTEAFF
TGCAGTGCTAGTCCCGGACAGGGGGGAATAAACACTGAAGCTTTCTTT
>TRBJ2-7|.|TRBV3-1/TRBV3-2|.
CASSQDPRYYEQYF
TGTGCCAGCAGCCAAGATCCCCGTTACTACGAGCAGTACTTC
>TRBJ2-5|.|TRBV5-1|.
CASSRYGIQETQYF
TGCGCCAGCAGCCGGTACGGGATCCAAGAGACCCAGTACTTC
>TRBJ1-4|TRBD1|TRBV6-5|.
CASSPPGGEGEKLFF
TGTGCCAGCAGTCCACCAGGGGGAGAAGGAGAAAAACTGTTTTTT
>TRBJ1-5|.|TRBV9|.
CASSVAPDTYQPQHF
TGTGCCAGCAGCGTAGCGCCCGACACTTATCAGCCCCAGCATTTT
>TRBJ2-1|.|TRBV3-1/TRBV3-2|.
CASSQVSVRNEQFF
TGTGCCAGCAGCCAAGTAAGCGTCAGAAATGAGCAGTTCTTC
>TRBJ2-7|.|TRBV11-2|.
CASRSNQGSGSYEQYF
TGTGCCAGCAGGTCGAACCAGGGTTCAGGGTCCTACGAGCAGTACTTC
>TRBJ2-1|.|TRBV9|.
CASSVAGTGSYNEQFF
TGTGCCAGCAGCGTAGCGGGAACAGGGTCCTACAATGAGCAGTTCTTC
>TRBJ2-7|TRBD1|TRBV18|.
CASSTGTVTYEQYF
TGTGCCAGCTCGACGGGGACAGTTACCTACGAGCAGTACTTC
>TRBJ2-7|.|TRBV20-1|.
CSAPGYEQYF
TGCAGTGCGCCCGGCTACGAGCAGTACTTC
>TRBJ1-1|TRBD1|TRBV10-3|.
CAISDRGPLFTEAFF
TGTGCCATCAGCGACAGGGGGCCTTTATTCACTGAAGCTTTCTTT
>TRBJ1-4|.|TRBV28|.
CASSSPRGTGREKLFF
TGTGCCAGCAGTTCACCCCGGGGTACCGGGAGAGAAAAACTGTTTTTT
>TRBJ2-7|.|TRBV27|once
CASSIGTPSYEQYF
TGTGCCAGCAGTATCGGGACACCTTCCTACGAGCAGTACTTC
>TRBJ2-7|.|TRBV27|.
CASGGSGSHEQYF
TGTGCCAGCGGAGGGAGCGGGTCCCACGAGCAGTACTTC
>TRBJ2-2|TRBD2|TRBV5-1|.
CASRLGLAGTGELFF
TGCGCCAGCAGGCTGGGACTAGCAGGCACCGGGGAGCTGTTTTTT
>TRBJ2-3|TRBD2|TRBV6-5|.
CASTGGPDTQYF
TGTGCCAGCACGGGAGGGCCCGATACGCAGTATTTT
>TRBJ1-1|.|TRBV28|few
CASSFGQGNTEAFF
TGTGCCAGCAGTTTTGGGCAGGGGAACACTGAAGCTTTCTTT
>TRBJ2-5|TRBD2|TRBV29-1|.
CSAWASGSTGETQYF
TGCAGCGCCTGGGCTAGCGGCTCAACGGGGGAGACCCAGTACTTC
>TRBJ1-1|.|TRBV28|.
CASSWGNLNTEAFF
TGTGCCAGCAGTTGGGGCAATTTGAACACTGAAGCTTTCTTT
>TRBJ2-1|TRBD2|TRBV7-6|many
CASSSGLAGGLDSEQFF
TGTGCCAGCAGCTCCGGACTAGCGGGAGGGCTCGATAGTGAGCAGTTCTTC
>TRBJ1-6|.|TRBV18|.
CASSDSYNSPLHF
TGTGCCAGCTCCGACAGTTATAATTCACCCCTCCACTTT
>TRBJ2-2|.|TRBV5-6|.
CASSQTRNTGELFF
TGTGCCAGCAGCCAGACTCGTAACACCGGGGAGCTGTTTTTT
>TRBJ2-7|.|TRBV11-2|.
CASSSRDTVYEQYF
TGTGCCAGCAGTTCACGGGACACTGTCTACGAGCAGTACTTC
>TRBJ2-7|.|TRBV27|.
CASRRVGSANSYEQYF
TGTGCCAGCAGGCGGGTCGGAAGCGCCAATTCCTACGAGCAGTACTTC
>TRBJ2-3|TRBD2|TRBV5-1|.
CASSLALAGTDTQYF
TGCGCCAGCAGCTTGGCACTAGCGGGCACAGATACGCAGTATTTT
>TRBJ2-1|.|TRBV7-8|.
CASSLRRRSSYNEQFF
TGTGCCAGCAGCTTAAGGCGGCGGAGCTCCTACAATGAGCAGTTCTTC
>TRBJ2-5|TRBD1|TRBV5-1|.
CASSLKGQAGQETQYF
TGCGCCAGCAGCCTAAAGGGACAGGCGGGCCAAGAGACCCAGTACTTC
>TRBJ2-7|TRBD1|TRBV27|.
CASSQGAGGAYEQYF
TGTGCCAGCAGCCAGGGGGCAGGGGGAGCCTACGAGCAGTACTTC